This T cell receptor beta chain comes out of a study of shared clonotypes between healthy human individuals. Study-wide context: CD8 memory received one plate per donor, CD8 naive two, CD4 memory three and CD4 naive three.

V was trimmed by 1 base and J by 6 bases, leaving 6 bases between them. This CDR3 has 12 amino acids. Germline-derived CDR1 and CDR2 are SGDLS and YYNGEE. Turning to this clone: The sample carries other DNA sequences with the same CDR3.

Method: immunoSEQ multiplex PCR; TCRdb's copy keeps in-frame clones and lacks some. This sample carries nearly 600,000 clones, about 95% of them seen once, and the ten largest clones take roughly 0.1%. CD45RO negativity and positive selection for CCR7 defined naive CD8 cells, a population that excluded terminally differentiated effector memory CD45RA+ cells. Sequencing input: naive CD8+ T cells sorted from blood. The sequence was obtained from a woman in her 30s in good health. The rearrangement joins TRBV9 to TRBJ2-3; D possibly corresponds to TRBD2 (6 bases). The CDR3: CASSVRGDTQYF. The CDR3 region has the DNA TGTGCCAGCAGCGTACGGGGGGATACGCAGTATTTT.